This T cell receptor beta chain was captured by sequencing in a study of beta chain features in type 1 diabetes (dated by TCRdb to 2016 to 2019). Broadly, across the study: No differences in mean age, gender distribution, total cell number or subset yield were found between patients and healthy donors. Across all samples, approximately 100 million sorted cells were examined, and cell number per subset correlated strongly with RNA yield. The study compared TCRB repertoires of sorted circulating CD4+ T cell subsets between recently diagnosed type 1 diabetes patients and matched healthy donors. Regulatory and stem cell-like memory subsets were isolated from only 8 patients and about eight healthy donors, whereas naive and central memory subsets came from all 28 donors.

Each donor gave one peripheral blood draw, roughly 0.12 L on average, collected into heparinised tubes. A BD FACSAria II was used to sort naive, central memory, regulatory and stem cell-like memory CD4+ T cells with a panel that included CD45RO, CCR7, CD25, CD127, CD95 and CD27. Purity was above 95% for every sorted population. PBMCs were isolated immediately by Lymphoprep density gradient centrifugation and stained directly without culture. Samples were stained and sorted in pairs, with one healthy donor and one patient per experiment, so that batch effects were minimized. This clone was counted between two and nine times. It lacks a known antigen. Base qualities are not recorded, but no much larger clone differs from it by a single base. The full study reports these points: Sequencing cDNA rather than genomic DNA could over-represent highly expressing activated cells, although activation and CD3 levels did not differ between groups. At VDJ recombination sites, patients with type 1 diabetes made fewer insertions and deleted more nucleotides, a pattern implying thymic rearrangement abnormalities. Only small numbers of individuals were included in the HLA sub-analyses, which left unresolved whether HLA type had any influence on TCRB rearrangement. Shorter templates might be favored by PCR, yet because patient and control samples were amplified and corrected together, any such skew would affect both groups equally. Type 1 diabetes patients showed a moderate but significant shortening of TCRB CDR3 length in all four CD4+ subsets. The naive, central memory and regulatory TCRB repertoires appeared to resemble one another more closely among patients than among healthy donors.

The entire isolated RNA was reverse transcribed using the High Capacity cDNA Reverse Transcription Kit, and thus expressed TCRB transcripts were sequenced. Deep immunoSEQ sequencing was performed on naive, central memory and regulatory T cell samples, with an average of roughly 3.6 million total reads per sample. Sorted cells were lysed in RLT buffer, and RNA was extracted using DNase-treated RNeasy Micro or Mini kits according to cell number. To prevent cross-contamination, each cell subset was processed individually, whereas patient and healthy donor samples were processed jointly. Using the immunoSEQ multiplex PCR, TCRB sequences were amplified from cDNA into 87-bp fragments spanning the CDR3 region. The amplicons were sequenced using the Illumina HiSeq platform. Regarding the original processing steps: PCR bias was computationally corrected using synthetic template baselines, reads within Hamming distance 2 were collapsed, and singletons that could not be merged were discarded. Reads were aligned to IMGT to assign V, D and J genes, CDR3 length, and insertions or deletions at six rearrangement sites. Within each subset, clonotype counts were normalized to sorted cell number, and only after that were true diversity and Gini coefficients computed with the tcR R package. Repertoire sharing was quantified using the overlap coefficient calculated on TCRB nucleotide sequences. TCRdb holds this immuneACCESS table with in-frame rearrangements only. Some clones are missing; in checked studies, unresolved V genes explain under half, and the rest has no known cause. V, J and clone size are those of that table, while D and trimming were read from the DNA. The sample has roughly 290,000 clones on record, around 7.3% of them singletons. The biggest ten clones account for 0.9% to 1.2% of the sample.

The germline V gene sets CDR1 to SGHRS and CDR2 to YFSETQ. Trimming removed 6 bases from V and 1 base from J, leaving 20 bases between the germline ends. From cysteine to phenylalanine, the CDR3 is 16 amino acids long. The kept DNA is CDR3 alone, 48 bases in frame from the first base. The material sequenced was central memory CD4+ T cells from blood. This clonotype originated in a woman under 30 in good health. The V gene is TRBV5-1 and the J gene is TRBJ2-7, and perhaps TRBD1 as D gene, on 5 matching bases. The sequenced DNA: TGCGCCAGCAAGTCAGGGTCGGTACAGTCATCCTACGAGCAGTACTTC. Translation gives CASKSGSVQSSYEQYF.